This T cell receptor (beta chain) was sequenced in a study of CD8 T cell repertoires and HIV-1 epitope variants. Study at large: Equal numbers of autologous T cell-negative cells presented antigen to enriched T cells.

TCRdb's copy holds only in-frame clones and misses some; the assay was immunoSEQ multiplex PCR. The sample lists roughly 5,400 clones, about 67% occurring once. The CDR3 spans 14 residues. Germline loops: CDR1 MDHEN, CDR2 SYDVKM. V was shortened by 5 bases and J by 1 base, with 11 bases between the two germline ends. Details on this clone: Its antigen is undetermined.

V and J are TRBV28 and TRBJ1-1; D gene uncertain. The specimen sequenced was cultured CD8+ T cells derived from PBMCs. The source is a male donor with HIV. The CDR3 sequence: CASSPLTSNTEAFF. The CDR3 coding sequence is TGTGCCAGCAGTCCCCTTACTTCGAACACTGAAGCTTTCTTT.